The rows below give T cell receptor beta chains drawn from one sample of a study of T cell responses to AZD1222 COVID-19 vaccine. Repertoires were generated with immunoSEQ multiplex PCR, while TCRdb's copy carries only in-frame clones and drops some. The table has 150,000 or so clones, around 94% seen once. Sequences were derived from peripheral blood, sampled on day 0 of AZD1222 vaccination. The receptors were sampled from an adult in good health. CDR3s include the opening cysteine and the closing phenylalanine or tryptophan. A D gene is named only where the DNA matches it firmly. Size is stated for part of the rows, as once, few or many counts, or as a class when the clone is expanded.

length	D	size	V	J	CDR3	DNA
16	NA	NA	TRBV21-1	TRBJ1-1	CASSKAGQSMNTEAFF	TGTGCCAGCAGCAAAGCGGGGCAAAGTATGAACACTGAAGCTTTCTTT
13	NA	NA	TRBV15	TRBJ1-2	CATSRDWKDGYTF	TGTGCCACCAGCAGAGATTGGAAGGATGGCTACACCTTC
14	NA	NA	TRBV29-1	TRBJ1-2	CSVDWGGTSYGYTF	TGCAGCGTTGATTGGGGGGGGACATCGTATGGCTACACCTTC
17	NA	NA	TRBV30	TRBJ2-1	CAWKGFIRGSSYNEQFF	TGTGCCTGGAAGGGATTCATCCGGGGGAGCTCCTACAATGAGCAGTTCTTC
17	NA	NA	TRBV3-1/TRBV3-2	TRBJ1-2	CASSHRYVGGPGYGYTF	TGTGCCAGCAGCCATAGATACGTTGGGGGGCCGGGGTATGGCTACACCTTC
17	TRBD2	NA	TRBV5-1	TRBJ2-7	CASSLAGLAGGAYEQYF	TGCGCCAGCAGCTTAGCGGGGCTAGCGGGGGGCGCCTACGAGCAGTACTTC
16	NA	once	TRBV7-9	TRBJ1-1	CASSVRGDGLNTEAFF	TGTGCCAGCAGCGTCCGAGGGGACGGATTGAACACTGAAGCTTTCTTT
13	TRBD1	NA	TRBV18	TRBJ1-1	CASSDGTDTEAFF	TGTGCCAGCTCAGATGGGACAGACACTGAAGCTTTCTTT
17	NA	NA	TRBV5-4	TRBJ2-5	CASSTTQGLVGQETQYF	TGTGCCAGCAGTACCACCCAGGGGTTGGTAGGGCAAGAGACCCAGTACTTC
14	NA	NA	TRBV7-2	TRBJ1-4	CASSFRARQEKLFF	TGTGCCAGCAGCTTCCGAGCCCGGCAGGAAAAACTGTTTTTT
11	NA	NA	TRBV3-1/TRBV3-2	TRBJ1-1	CASSLNTEAFF	TGTGCCAGCAGCCTTAACACTGAAGCTTTCTTT
14	NA	NA	TRBV5-1	TRBJ1-4	CASSWGSGNEKLFF	TGCGCCAGCAGCTGGGGGTCTGGAAATGAAAAACTGTTTTTT
14	NA	NA	TRBV5-1	TRBJ1-2	CASSGGRSNYGYTF	TGCGCCAGCAGCGGAGGGCGCTCTAACTATGGCTACACCTTC
15	NA	once	TRBV7-9	TRBJ2-1	CASSLDSGPYNEQFF	TGTGCCAGCAGCTTAGATTCAGGACCATACAATGAGCAGTTCTTC
13	NA	NA	TRBV3-1/TRBV3-2	TRBJ2-3	CASSQGGQPAVYF	TGTGCCAGCAGCCAAGGTGGACAGCCGGCAGTGTATTTT
17	NA	NA	TRBV11-3	TRBJ1-5	CASSPLPLEGENQPQHF	TGTGCCAGCAGCCCCCTCCCATTGGAGGGGGAAAATCAGCCCCAGCATTTT
16	NA	NA	TRBV14	TRBJ2-7	CASSQGFPPYSYEQYF	TGTGCCAGCAGCCAAGGGTTCCCACCCTACTCCTACGAGCAGTACTTC
21	TRBD1	NA	TRBV2	TRBJ1-5	CASSSPTRGMGQGVGNQPQHF	TGTGCCAGCAGTTCTCCCACTCGAGGAATGGGACAGGGGGTCGGCAATCAGCCCCAGCATTTT
13	NA	NA	TRBV14	TRBJ1-1	CASSQQLNTEAFF	TGTGCCAGCAGCCAACAGTTGAACACTGAAGCTTTCTTT
15	NA	NA	TRBV7-3	TRBJ1-1	CASSSESGAGTEAFF	TGTGCCAGCAGCTCAGAGAGTGGGGCGGGCACTGAAGCTTTCTTT
14	TRBD1	NA	TRBV6-6	TRBJ1-5	CAARQGMSNQPQHF	TGTGCCGCCCGACAGGGCATGAGCAATCAGCCCCAGCATTTT
17	TRBD2	NA	TRBV10-2	TRBJ2-5	CASSDRLAGGPGKTQYF	TGCGCCAGCAGTGATAGACTAGCGGGGGGGCCAGGAAAGACCCAGTACTTC
16	NA	NA	TRBV28	TRBJ1-2	CASSLFPFRTEYGYTF	TGTGCCAGCAGTTTATTCCCCTTTAGGACGGAATATGGCTACACCTTC
20	NA	NA	TRBV18	TRBJ1-3	CASSLFFEGSESSSGNTIYF	TGTGCCAGCTCACTGTTCTTCGAGGGCTCCGAGAGTAGCTCTGGAAACACCATATATTTT
14	TRBD1	NA	TRBV3-1/TRBV3-2	TRBJ1-1	CASSARDRNTEAFF	TGTGCCAGCAGCGCCCGGGACAGGAACACTGAAGCTTTCTTT
18	NA	NA	TRBV10-3	TRBJ1-1	CAISAPSGTSNLGTEAFF	TGTGCCATCAGTGCGCCGAGTGGGACATCGAACTTGGGAACTGAAGCTTTCTTT
16	NA	NA	TRBV9	TRBJ1-6	CASSAGGANLNSPLHF	TGTGCCAGCAGCGCCGGGGGGGCGAATCTCAATTCACCCCTCCACTTT
15	NA	NA	TRBV4-1	TRBJ2-7	CASSPGQGPSYEQYF	TGCGCCAGCAGCCCCGGCCAGGGCCCATCCTACGAGCAGTACTTC
15	NA	NA	TRBV6-5	TRBJ2-1	CASSSTTFLYNEQFF	TGTGCCAGCAGTAGCACTACCTTCCTCTACAATGAGCAGTTCTTC
12	NA	NA	TRBV3-1/TRBV3-2	TRBJ2-5	CASSHPQETQYF	TGTGCCAGCAGCCATCCCCAAGAGACCCAGTACTTC
15	NA	NA	TRBV5-1	TRBJ2-1	CASSLSGANHNEQFF	TGCGCCAGCAGCCTAAGTGGGGCCAACCACAATGAGCAGTTCTTC
18	NA	few	TRBV18	TRBJ2-3	CASSPVPRQGGSTDTQYF	TGTGCCAGCTCACCCGTTCCGAGGCAGGGGGGGAGCACAGATACGCAGTATTTT
14	TRBD2	NA	TRBV11-2	TRBJ2-5	CASSGGLAGKTQYF	TGTGCCAGCAGCGGAGGACTAGCGGGGAAGACCCAGTACTTC
15	TRBD2	NA	TRBV28	TRBJ2-3	CASTLWGGTTDTQYF	TGTGCCAGCACCTTATGGGGGGGGACCACAGATACGCAGTATTTT
12	NA	NA	TRBV3-1/TRBV3-2	TRBJ1-2	CASSRQLNGYTF	TGTGCCAGCAGCAGACAGTTGAATGGCTACACCTTC
14	NA	NA	TRBV4-1	TRBJ2-3	CASSQVGFADTQYF	TGCGCCAGCAGCCAAGTGGGGTTTGCAGATACGCAGTATTTT
19	TRBD1	NA	TRBV18	TRBJ2-1	CASSPSLKPGQGINNEQFF	TGTGCCAGCTCACCGAGCCTAAAACCGGGACAGGGGATTAACAATGAGCAGTTCTTC
15	TRBD2	NA	TRBV6-5	TRBJ2-7	CASRETSGAPREQYF	TGTGCCAGCAGAGAGACTAGCGGGGCGCCGAGGGAGCAGTACTTC